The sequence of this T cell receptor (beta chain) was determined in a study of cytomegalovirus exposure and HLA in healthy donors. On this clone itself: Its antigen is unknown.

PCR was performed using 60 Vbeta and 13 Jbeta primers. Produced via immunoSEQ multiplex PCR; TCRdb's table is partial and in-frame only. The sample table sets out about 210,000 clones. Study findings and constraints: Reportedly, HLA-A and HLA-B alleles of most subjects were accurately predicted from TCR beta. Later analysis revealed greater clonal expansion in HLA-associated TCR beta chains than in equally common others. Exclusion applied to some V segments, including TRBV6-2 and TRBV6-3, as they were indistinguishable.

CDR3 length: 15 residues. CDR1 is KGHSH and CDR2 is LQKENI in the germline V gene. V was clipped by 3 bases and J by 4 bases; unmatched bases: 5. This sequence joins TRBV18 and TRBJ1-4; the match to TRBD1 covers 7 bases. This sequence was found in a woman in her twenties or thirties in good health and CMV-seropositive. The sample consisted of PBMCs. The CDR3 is CASSPGQPLNEKLFF. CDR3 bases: TGTGCCAGCTCACCGGGACAGCCCCTTAATGAAAAACTGTTTTTT.